This entry lists 27 T cell receptor beta chains sequenced from one sample in a study of long-term antiretroviral therapy in people with HIV. Sequencing used immunoSEQ v3.0 at survey level. Clones were read by immunoSEQ multiplex PCR, and TCRdb kept only the in-frame ones, dropping some. The sample includes 30,000 to 40,000 clones, around 94% of them seen just once. Sample: unsorted PBMCs, taken 4.1 years after starting antiretroviral therapy. The receptors stem from a woman between 45 and 60 years old with HIV.

The gene calls are TRBV6-6 and TRBJ2-5; the D is unclear. This CDR3 region has 15 residues. Trimming cost V 0 bases and J 2 bases, with 10 bases left between them. Germline values: CDR1 MNHNY, CDR2 SVGAGI (reference sequence). The CDR3 sequence: CASSYSNLDQETQYF. For the CDR3, the DNA is TGTGCCAGCAGTTACTCTAACTTAGATCAAGAGACCCAGTACTTC.

The CDR3 coding sequence is TGTGCCCTAAGGACAGGGGTACTCACTGAAGCTTTCTTT. Translating gives CALRTGVLTEAFF. The genes are TRBV10-3 and TRBJ1-1, with 9 nucleotides matching TRBD1. The CDR3 length is 13 residues. Germline loops: CDR1 ENHRY, CDR2 SYGVKD. V lost 11 bases, J lost 4 bases, and 8 bases stayed unmatched.

The CDR3: CAWSTITNTEAFF. The CDR3 DNA reads as TGTGCCTGGAGTACCATAACGAACACTGAAGCTTTCTTT. This chain links TRBV30 with TRBJ1-1, with D unresolved. V dropped 2 bases and J dropped 1 base, with 8 bases sitting between them. The germline V gene has CDR1 GTSNPN and CDR2 SVGIG (reference sequence). This CDR3 is built from 13 residues.

J is TRBJ2-7 and V is TRBV2; D ambiguous. Germline CDR1 SNHLY, CDR2 FYNNEI. CDR3 length: 12 residues. V lost 6 bases and J lost 2, with 8 bases in between. CDR3 DNA sequence: TGTGCCAGCAGGACCGAGACCTACGAGCAGTACTTC. It specifies CASRTETYEQYF.

The chain recombines TRBV4-3 with TRBJ2-5; 8 bases fit TRBD2. The trim removed 4 bases at V and 0 bases at J, leaving 4 bases unmatched. The CDR3 has 15 amino acids. Germline V CDR1 and CDR2: LGHNA, YSLEER. CDR3 coding DNA: TGCGCCAGCAGCCCCCTGCGGGGGGACCAAGAGACCCAGTACTTC. Translated: CASSPLRGDQETQYF.

The V and J genes are TRBV11-2 and TRBJ2-2; D uncertain. Germline V gene data show CDR1 as SGHAT and CDR2 as FQNNGV. The length of the CDR3 is 15 residues. Trimming removed 0 bases at V and 3 bases at J, with 8 bases between. DNA for the CDR3: TGTGCCAGCAGCTTAGAAAGCATTTACACCGGGGAGCTGTTTTTT. Its translation is CASSLESIYTGELFF.

The chain carries TRBV7-8 and TRBJ2-7, with 13 nucleotides matching TRBD2. Germline V lookup: CDR1 SGHVS, CDR2 FQNEAQ. This CDR3 is 16 amino acids long. Trimming cost V 1 base and J 3 bases; bases outside gene matches: 3. The CDR3 spells CASSLVLAGGIYEQYF. CDR3 DNA sequence: TGTGCCAGCAGCTTAGTACTAGCGGGGGGGATCTACGAGCAGTACTTC.

V is TRBV2 and J is TRBJ1-2; TRBD1 might be the D (5 bases). CDR3 size: 15 residues. The ends were cut back, 1 base at V and 8 bases at J, with 17 bases in the middle. Per germline, CDR1 SNHLY and CDR2 FYNNEI. As DNA, the CDR3 is TGTGCCAGCAGTGAAGAGGGTGGAGGGGTCTCCGGCTACACCTTC. It codes for CASSEEGGGVSGYTF.

This rearrangement joins TRBV19 to TRBJ2-4, with 8 bases that match TRBD2. Losses at the gene ends were 3 bases for V and 4 bases for J; bases not matched to a gene: 11. From germline, CDR1 is LNHDA and CDR2 SQIVND (reference sequence). The CDR3 has 17 residues. The CDR3, as DNA: TGTGCCAGTAGTATCAGTCCGGTTCGGGAGGGTAAAAACATTCAGTACTTC. This encodes CASSISPVREGKNIQYF.

This chain links TRBV28 with TRBJ1-4; D gene ambiguous. V was clipped by 5 bases and J by 0 bases, with 7 bases between them. The CDR3 runs 14 residues. Germline assignment: CDR1 MDHEN and CDR2 SYDVKM. The CDR3 bases are TGTGCCAGCAGTCGGATTCCAACTAATGAAAAACTGTTTTTT. Translated: CASSRIPTNEKLFF.

This clone was counted between two and nine times. The rearrangement links TRBV2 to TRBJ2-4, with 9 positions matching TRBD1. After removal of 8 bases from V and 6 bases from J, the junction contained 5 bases not matched to a gene. This CDR3 is 13 amino acids long. The V gene's germline CDR1 is SNHLY and CDR2 FYNNEI. In nucleotides, the CDR3 is TGTGCCAGCCATCCGGGACAGGGAAACATTCAGTACTTC. Encoded protein: CASHPGQGNIQYF.

The J gene is TRBJ1-6, the V gene TRBV7-8; D not certain. The germline CDR1 and CDR2 sequences are SGHVS and FQNEAQ. V lost 5 bases and J 3 bases, leaving 17 bases between the germline ends. The CDR3 extends over 17 amino acids. The CDR3 loop reads CASSLVFDKFYNSPLHF. CDR3 coding DNA: TGTGCCAGCAGCCTAGTATTTGACAAATTCTATAATTCACCCCTCCACTTT. The full variable domain, completed using reference TRBV7-8 and TRBJ1-6, is GAGVSQSPRYKVAKRGQDVALRCDPISGHVSLFWYQQALGQGPEFLTYFQNEAQLDKSGLPSDRFFAERPEGSVSTLKIQRTQQEDSAVYLCASSLVFDKFYNSPLHFGNGTRLTVT.

The V gene is TRBV5-8, the J gene TRBJ1-1, with no clear D. Germline CDR1 SGHTS, CDR2 YDEGEE. This CDR3 has 15 residues. V was trimmed by 1 base and J by 0 bases, leaving 10 bases between them. CDR3 loop: CASSLPAGLNTEAFF. The CDR3 coding sequence is TGTGCCAGCAGCTTGCCTGCCGGCCTGAACACTGAAGCTTTCTTT.

As regards this clone: An end of the junction differs from the germline gene, which may be a read error. The rearrangement uses TRBV2 and TRBJ2-7; weak D call: TRBD2 (7 bases). Germline CDR1 reads SNHLY; CDR2 reads FYNNEI. This CDR3 is 14 amino acids long. CDR3 in DNA: TGTGCCAGCAGTGAAGCCGGGCGCGCGGGGGCCGCTGGCTTC. This codes for CASSEAGRAGAAGF. Variable domain in full (rest from reference TRBV2 and TRBJ2-7): EPEVTQTPSHQVTQMGQEVILRCVPISNHLYFYWYRQILGQKVEFLVSFYNNEISEKSEIFDDQFSVERPDGSNFTLKIRSTKLEDSAMYFCASSEAGRAGAAGFGPGTRLTVT.

The rearrangement links TRBV4-3 to TRBJ1-2; D remains unclear. Deletions cut 0 bases from V and 4 bases from J, with 15 bases between. This CDR3 region has 16 residues. The germline V gene encodes CDR1 LGHNA and CDR2 YSLEER. The CDR3 is CASSQEIQAARYGYTF. In DNA form, the CDR3 reads TGCGCCAGCAGCCAAGAGATCCAGGCAGCTCGCTATGGCTACACCTTC.

The rearrangement joins TRBV9 to TRBJ2-3; tentative D call: TRBD1 (6 bases). Germline V gives CDR1 SGDLS, CDR2 YYNGEE. The CDR3 has 14 amino acids. V was trimmed by 4 bases and J by 3 bases, leaving 12 bases between them. The chain's CDR3 is CASSLQGWTDTQYF. Written as DNA, the CDR3 is TGTGCCAGCAGCTTGCAGGGGTGGACAGATACGCAGTATTTT.

This clone was detected once. The chain uses TRBV2 and TRBJ1-3; D is perhaps TRBD1 (5 bases). Between the trimmed V and J ends, which lost 3 bases and 1 base, there was a span of 10 bases. This CDR3 region has 15 residues. Germline assignment: CDR1 SNHLY and CDR2 FYNNEI. The CDR3, as DNA: TGTGCCAGCAGTGACGCGGGACGGTCTGGAAACACCATATATTTT. Translating it yields CASSDAGRSGNTIYF.

The V call is TRBV11-3, the J call TRBJ2-1, with 8 bases aligning to TRBD1. The CDR3 contains 17 residues. V lost 3 bases, J lost 10 bases, and 17 bases stayed unmatched. The V gene's germline CDR1 is SGHNT and CDR2 YENEEA. CDR3: CASSFTPTGVQLGEQFF. The CDR3 DNA sequence: TGTGCCAGCAGCTTTACACCGACAGGGGTGCAACTAGGGGAGCAGTTCTTC.

The gene calls are TRBV6-5 and TRBJ2-1; TRBD2 aligns across 8 bases. V lost 7 bases to trimming and J lost 7 bases; unmatched junction nucleotides: 9. Per the germline V gene, CDR1 is MNHEY and CDR2 is SVGAGI. This CDR3 comprises 14 residues. The CDR3 nucleotides read TGTGCCAGCAAAGTCAGCGGGGGTCGGAATGAGCAGTTCTTC. Amino acids: CASKVSGGRNEQFF.

V and J are TRBV7-2 and TRBJ2-2; D unresolved. Germline lookup yields CDR1 SGHTA and CDR2 FQGNSA. The CDR3 length is 16 residues. The V gene lost 0 bases and the J gene lost 0 bases, with 8 bases spanning the gap. The DNA of the CDR3 is TGTGCCAGCAGCTTAGCGCCCATATCGAACACCGGGGAGCTGTTTTTT. It is translated as CASSLAPISNTGELFF.

The gene calls are TRBV9 and TRBJ1-1, with 11 bases fitting TRBD1. The CDR3 runs to 15 residues. Germline V gene data show CDR1 as SGDLS and CDR2 as YYNGEE. Unmatched junction bases numbered 4, after V lost 2 bases and J lost 4 bases. For the CDR3, the DNA is TGTGCCAGCAGCGTCTCCGGGACAGGGGGCACTGAAGCTTTCTTT. Amino acid sequence: CASSVSGTGGTEAFF.

The chain combines TRBV9 with TRBJ1-6; D not resolved. Germline-derived CDR1 and CDR2 are SGDLS and YYNGEE. This CDR3 has 14 residues. V shed 0 bases and J shed 8 bases, with 9 bases lying between them. The CDR3 reads CASSVDVRDSPLHF. The DNA of the CDR3 is TGTGCCAGCAGCGTAGATGTGAGGGATTCACCCCTCCACTTT.

The chain combines TRBV2 with TRBJ2-3; the D call may be TRBD1 or TRBD2 (7 bases each). This CDR3 spans 15 amino acids. The germline V gene encodes CDR1 SNHLY and CDR2 FYNNEI. V lost 2 bases to trimming and J lost 4 bases, with 13 bases between them. CDR3 residues: CASSEQGGRADTQYF. The CDR3 coding sequence is TGTGCCAGCAGTGAACAGGGGGGGCGCGCAGATACGCAGTATTTT.

The chain combines TRBV19 with TRBJ2-2, with D possibly matching TRBD2 (6 bases). The CDR3 totals 15 residues. In germline, CDR1 is LNHDA, CDR2 SQIVND (reference sequence). V lost 6 bases to trimming and J lost 1 base, with 12 bases between them. As DNA, the CDR3 is TGTGCCAGTAGGGCGGGGCAGCTGAACACCGGGGAGCTGTTTTTT. It translates to CASRAGQLNTGELFF.

V gene TRBV2 combines with J gene TRBJ1-5; D might be TRBD1 (6 bases). The germline V gene encodes CDR1 SNHLY and CDR2 FYNNEI. Deletions cut 6 bases from V and 2 bases from J, with 14 bases between. The CDR3 extends over 15 amino acids. Written as DNA, the CDR3 is TGTGCCAGCAGCCCCGCCGGACAGCGCAATCAGCCCCAGCATTTT. Its translation is CASSPAGQRNQPQHF.

This chain connects TRBV30 to TRBJ2-7, with D perhaps TRBD2 (5 bases). The CDR3 is 14 amino acids. V lost 4 bases and J lost 6, with 19 bases in between. Germline CDR1 and CDR2: GTSNPN and SVGIG (reference sequence). CDR3 bases: TGTGCCTGGATCCCTCCGCCGGGGTCCGGCGAGCAGTACTTC. Translated: CAWIPPPGSGEQYF.

This chain links TRBV12-2 with TRBJ1-3; the table names TRBD1, a call not compared with the DNA. TRBV12-2 is labeled a pseudogene. CDR3 length: 15 residues. The CDR3 sequence: CASRLANIAGNTIYF. CDR3 coding DNA: TGTGCAAGTCGCTTAGCGAACATCGCTGGAAACACCATATATTTT.